This T cell receptor beta chain came from a study of OX40 agonist ivuxolimab in advanced cancers. About the research overall: Patients enrolled in dose escalation were diagnosed with hepatocellular carcinoma, melanoma, renal cell or head and neck cancer.

Produced via immunoSEQ multiplex PCR; TCRdb's table is partial and in-frame only. The sample holds approximately 45,000 clones, around 82% seen once. General observations from the study: Antigen targets of the expanded peripheral T cells went undetermined.

J lost 1 base, V lost 6 bases, and 7 bases had no gene match. Germline V gene lookup returns CDR1 MNHEY and CDR2 SVGAGI. The CDR3 is 15 residues long. This clone has a handful of counts. The antigen is not known. This chain joins TRBV6-5 and TRBJ1-1; 8 bases agree with TRBD1. The source of this sequence is an adult with an advanced solid tumor such as melanoma, head and neck, liver or kidney cancer. Sequencing used CD4+ or CD8+ T cells sorted from blood, obtained in a trial of the OX40 agonist ivuxolimab. The CDR3 is CASSRRQGWNTEAFF. The CDR3 DNA is TGTGCCAGCAGCCGACGACAGGGGTGGAACACTGAAGCTTTCTTT.